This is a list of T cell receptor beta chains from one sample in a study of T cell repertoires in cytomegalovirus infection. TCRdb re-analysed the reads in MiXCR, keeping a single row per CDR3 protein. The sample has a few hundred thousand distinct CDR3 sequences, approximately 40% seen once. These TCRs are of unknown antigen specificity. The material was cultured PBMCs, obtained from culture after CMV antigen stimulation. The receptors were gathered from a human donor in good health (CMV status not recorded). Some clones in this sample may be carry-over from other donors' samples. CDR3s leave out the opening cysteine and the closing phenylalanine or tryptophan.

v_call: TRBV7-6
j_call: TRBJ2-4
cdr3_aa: ASSDSELAKNIQY

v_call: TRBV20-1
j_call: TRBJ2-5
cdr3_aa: SAWRRQETQY

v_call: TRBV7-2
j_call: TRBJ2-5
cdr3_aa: ASSLVASHGTSHY

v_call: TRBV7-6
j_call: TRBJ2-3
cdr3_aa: ASSSHPGDTQY

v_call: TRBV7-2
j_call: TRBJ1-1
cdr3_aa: ASSPGSGRSPGAF

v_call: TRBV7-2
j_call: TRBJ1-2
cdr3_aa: ASSLGRGASRASYGYT

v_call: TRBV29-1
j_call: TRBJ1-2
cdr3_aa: SVGGGINYGYT

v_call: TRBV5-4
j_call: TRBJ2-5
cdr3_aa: ASSFGQGVQETQY

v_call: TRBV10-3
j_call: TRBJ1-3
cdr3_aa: AISSESGNTIY

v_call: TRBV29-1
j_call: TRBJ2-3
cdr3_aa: SVERGGHTDTQY

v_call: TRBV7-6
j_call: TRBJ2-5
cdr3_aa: ASRFSGNQETQY

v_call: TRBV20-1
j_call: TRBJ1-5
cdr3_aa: SAHLPGRLNQPQH

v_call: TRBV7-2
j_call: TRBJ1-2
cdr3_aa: ASSRDGYGYT

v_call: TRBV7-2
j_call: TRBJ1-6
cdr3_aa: ASSPRVHNSPLH

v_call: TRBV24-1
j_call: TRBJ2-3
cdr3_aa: ATSELGTGGTDTQY

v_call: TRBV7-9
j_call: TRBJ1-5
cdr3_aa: ASSVDIGSLQPQH

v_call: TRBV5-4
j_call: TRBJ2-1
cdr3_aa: ASSLGQADYYNEQF

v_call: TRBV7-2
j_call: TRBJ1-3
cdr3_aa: ASSLMGADGNTIY

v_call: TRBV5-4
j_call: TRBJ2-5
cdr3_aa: ASSFWGTAQETQY

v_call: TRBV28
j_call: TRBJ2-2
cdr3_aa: ASQPSTGITGELF

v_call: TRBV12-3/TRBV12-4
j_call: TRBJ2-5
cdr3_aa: ASRGPGGQETQY

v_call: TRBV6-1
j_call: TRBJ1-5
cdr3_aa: ASSSGGPDQPQH

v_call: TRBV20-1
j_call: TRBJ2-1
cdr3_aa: SATPGQGYNEQF

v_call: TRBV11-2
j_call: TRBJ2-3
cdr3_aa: ASSLRPGVLFRTDTQY

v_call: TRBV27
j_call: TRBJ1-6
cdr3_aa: ASSPRPDYNSPLH

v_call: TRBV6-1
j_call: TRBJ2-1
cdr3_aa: ASIQTSGNEQF

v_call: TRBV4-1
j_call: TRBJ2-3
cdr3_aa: ASSQDEGMADTQY

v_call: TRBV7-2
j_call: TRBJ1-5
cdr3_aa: ASSLDGRDNQPRH

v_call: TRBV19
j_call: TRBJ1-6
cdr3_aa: ASSIGWNSPLH

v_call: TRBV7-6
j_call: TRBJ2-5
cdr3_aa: ASSQRTEQETQY

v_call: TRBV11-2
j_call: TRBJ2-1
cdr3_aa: ASRGGAGLEQF

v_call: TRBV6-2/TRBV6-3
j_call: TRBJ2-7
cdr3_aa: ASRPASSYEQY

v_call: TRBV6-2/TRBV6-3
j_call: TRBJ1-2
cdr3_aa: ASSPPGQTYGYT

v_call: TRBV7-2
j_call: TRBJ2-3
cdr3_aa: ASSPGSGGALDTQY

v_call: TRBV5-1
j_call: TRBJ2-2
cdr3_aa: ASSIQGNTGELF

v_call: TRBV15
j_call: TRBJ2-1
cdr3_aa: ATSLGGSDRVWYNEQF

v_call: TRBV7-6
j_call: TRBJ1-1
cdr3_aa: ASSPLENTEAF

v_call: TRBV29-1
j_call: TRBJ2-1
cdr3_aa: SVEDLTSGKYNEQF

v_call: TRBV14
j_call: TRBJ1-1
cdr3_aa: ATKRDRRTEAF

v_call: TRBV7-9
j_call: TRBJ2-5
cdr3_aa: ASSLDYSGGAGTQY

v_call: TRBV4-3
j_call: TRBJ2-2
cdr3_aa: ASSQDTLGLADGELF

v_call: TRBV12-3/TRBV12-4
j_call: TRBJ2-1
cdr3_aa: ASSSSGGRTWQF

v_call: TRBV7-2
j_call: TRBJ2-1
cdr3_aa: ASSLGAGLEQF

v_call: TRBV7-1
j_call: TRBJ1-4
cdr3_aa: ASSSPLDEKLF

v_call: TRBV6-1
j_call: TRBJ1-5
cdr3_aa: ASSNLDGGKNQPQH

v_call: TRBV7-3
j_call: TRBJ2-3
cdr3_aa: ASSILRQMEDTQY

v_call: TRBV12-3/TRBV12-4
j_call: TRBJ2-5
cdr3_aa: ASTHQTGSVRETQY

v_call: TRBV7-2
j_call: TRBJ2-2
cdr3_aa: ASSLALTTGELF

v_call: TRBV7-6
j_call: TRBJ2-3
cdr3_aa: ASSLVPRPRTTDTQY

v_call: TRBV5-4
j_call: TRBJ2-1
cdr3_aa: ASSGDAGRVDEQF

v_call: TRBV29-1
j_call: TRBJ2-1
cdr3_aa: SVAAGGPNEQF

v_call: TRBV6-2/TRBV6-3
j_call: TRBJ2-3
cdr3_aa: ASSYEGRAADTQY

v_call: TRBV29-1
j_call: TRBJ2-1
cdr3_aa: SVAGGQGYNEQF

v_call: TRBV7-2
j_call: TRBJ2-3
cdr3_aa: ASSPTPYSGYTDTQY